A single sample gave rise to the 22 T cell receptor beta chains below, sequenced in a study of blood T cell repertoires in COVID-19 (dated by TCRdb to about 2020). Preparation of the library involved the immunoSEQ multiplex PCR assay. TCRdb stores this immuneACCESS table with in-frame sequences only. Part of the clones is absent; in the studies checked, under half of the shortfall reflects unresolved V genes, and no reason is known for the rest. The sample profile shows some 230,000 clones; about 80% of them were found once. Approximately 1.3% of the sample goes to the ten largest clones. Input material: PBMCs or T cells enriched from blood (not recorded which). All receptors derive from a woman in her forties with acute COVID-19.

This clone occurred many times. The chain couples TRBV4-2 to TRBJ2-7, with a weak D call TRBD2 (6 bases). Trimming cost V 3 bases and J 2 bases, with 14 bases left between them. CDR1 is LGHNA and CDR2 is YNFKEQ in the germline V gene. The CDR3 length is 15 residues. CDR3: CASSQGSGGAYEQYF. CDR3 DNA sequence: TGTGCCAGCAGCCAGGGGAGTGGCGGGGCCTACGAGCAGTACTTC.

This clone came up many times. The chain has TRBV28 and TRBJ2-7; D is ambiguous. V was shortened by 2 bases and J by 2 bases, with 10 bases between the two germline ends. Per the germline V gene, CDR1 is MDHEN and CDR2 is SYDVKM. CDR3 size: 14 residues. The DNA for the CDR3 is TGTGCCAGCAGTTTACAGGTCCTCCCCTACGAGCAGTACTTC. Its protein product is CASSLQVLPYEQYF.

CDR3 protein: CAWNPGLLTDTQYF. The DNA for the CDR3 is TGTGCCTGGAACCCGGGACTCCTCACAGATACGCAGTATTTT. The V gene is TRBV30, the J gene TRBJ2-3, with D possibly matching TRBD2 (6 bases). The CDR3 runs 14 residues. Germline assignment: CDR1 GTSNPN and CDR2 SVGIG (reference sequence). With 4 bases removed from V and 2 bases from J, the gap between germline ends came to 13 bases. Drawing the rest from reference TRBV30 and TRBJ2-3, the complete variable domain is SQTIHQWPATLVQPVGSPLSLECTVEGTSNPNLYWYRQAAGRGLQLLFYSVGIGQISSEVPQNLSASRPQDRQFILSSKKLLLSDSGFYLCAWNPGLLTDTQYFGPGTRLTVL.

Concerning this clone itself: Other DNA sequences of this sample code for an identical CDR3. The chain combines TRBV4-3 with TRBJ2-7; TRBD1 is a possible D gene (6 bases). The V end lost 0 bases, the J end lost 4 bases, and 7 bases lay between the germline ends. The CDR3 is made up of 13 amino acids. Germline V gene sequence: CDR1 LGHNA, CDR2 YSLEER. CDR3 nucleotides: TGCGCCAGCAGCCAAGACAGGGGATACGAGCAGTACTTC. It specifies CASSQDRGYEQYF.

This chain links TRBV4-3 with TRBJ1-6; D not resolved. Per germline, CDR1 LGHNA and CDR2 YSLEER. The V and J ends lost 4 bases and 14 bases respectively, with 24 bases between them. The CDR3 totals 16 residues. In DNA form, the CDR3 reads TGCGCCAGCAGCCGCATGAGGTCCAGCCCGCCTTGGACCCTCCACTTT. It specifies CASSRMRSSPPWTLHF.

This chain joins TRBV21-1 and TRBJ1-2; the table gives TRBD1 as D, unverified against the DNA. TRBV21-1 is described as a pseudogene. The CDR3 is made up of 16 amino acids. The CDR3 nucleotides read TGTGCCAGCAGCAAATTCCGGGACAGGGAAAACTATGGCTACACCTTC. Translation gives CASSKFRDRENYGYTF.

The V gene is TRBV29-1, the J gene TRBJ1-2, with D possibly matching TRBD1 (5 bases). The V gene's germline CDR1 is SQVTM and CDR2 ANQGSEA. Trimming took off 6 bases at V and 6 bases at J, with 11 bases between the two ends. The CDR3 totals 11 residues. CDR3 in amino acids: CSVAGLDGYTF. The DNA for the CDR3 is TGCAGCGTGGCGGGACTTGATGGCTACACCTTC.

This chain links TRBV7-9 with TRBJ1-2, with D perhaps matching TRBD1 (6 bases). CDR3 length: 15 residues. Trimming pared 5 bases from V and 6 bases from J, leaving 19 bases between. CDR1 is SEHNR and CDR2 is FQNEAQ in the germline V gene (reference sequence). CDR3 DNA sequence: TGTGCCAGCAGCCCACCAGGGGTAGGAGGAAATGGCTACACCTTC. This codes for CASSPPGVGGNGYTF.

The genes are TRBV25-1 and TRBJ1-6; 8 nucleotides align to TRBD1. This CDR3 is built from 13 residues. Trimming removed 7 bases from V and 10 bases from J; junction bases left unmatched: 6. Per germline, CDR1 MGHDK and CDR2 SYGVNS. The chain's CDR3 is CASTRGQGSPLHF. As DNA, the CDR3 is TGTGCCAGCACCAGGGGGCAAGGCTCACCCCTCCACTTT.

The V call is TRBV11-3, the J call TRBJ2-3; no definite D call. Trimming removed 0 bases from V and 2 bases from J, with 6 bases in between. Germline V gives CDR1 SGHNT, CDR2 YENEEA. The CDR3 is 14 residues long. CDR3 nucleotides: TGTGCCAGCAGCTTAGAGGCAGACACAGATACGCAGTATTTT. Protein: CASSLEADTDTQYF.

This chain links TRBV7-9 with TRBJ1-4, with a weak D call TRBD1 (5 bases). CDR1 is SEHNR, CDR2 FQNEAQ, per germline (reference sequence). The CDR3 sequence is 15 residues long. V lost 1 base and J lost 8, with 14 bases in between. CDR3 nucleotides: TGTGCCAGCAGCTTAGGTGGAGGGGAGAACGAAAAACTGTTTTTT. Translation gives CASSLGGGENEKLFF.

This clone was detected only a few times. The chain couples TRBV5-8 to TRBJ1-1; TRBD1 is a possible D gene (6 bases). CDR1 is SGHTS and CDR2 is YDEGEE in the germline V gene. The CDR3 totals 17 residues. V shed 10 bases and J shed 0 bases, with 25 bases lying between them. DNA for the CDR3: TGTGCCTACCGAGATCAGGGGATGAGAGGCATGAACACTGAAGCTTTCTTT. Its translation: CAYRDQGMRGMNTEAFF.

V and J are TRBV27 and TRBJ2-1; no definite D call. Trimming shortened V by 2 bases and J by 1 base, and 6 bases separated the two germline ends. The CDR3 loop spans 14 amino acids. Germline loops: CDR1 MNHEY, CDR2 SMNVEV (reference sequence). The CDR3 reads CASSLEASYNEQFF. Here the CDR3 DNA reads TGTGCCAGCAGTTTAGAGGCTTCCTACAATGAGCAGTTCTTC.

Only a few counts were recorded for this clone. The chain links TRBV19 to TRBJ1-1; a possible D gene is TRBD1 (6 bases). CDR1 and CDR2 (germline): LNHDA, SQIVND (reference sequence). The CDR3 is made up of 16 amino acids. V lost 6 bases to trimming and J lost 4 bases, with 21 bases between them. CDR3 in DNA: TGTGCCAGTAGCCCCACAGGGTTCGGGGGGGCCACTGAAGCTTTCTTT. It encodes CASSPTGFGGATEAFF.

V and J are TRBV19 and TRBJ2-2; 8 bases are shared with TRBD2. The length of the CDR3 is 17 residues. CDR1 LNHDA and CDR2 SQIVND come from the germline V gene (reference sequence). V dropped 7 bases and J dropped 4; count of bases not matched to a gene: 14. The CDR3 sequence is CASTPSGGGGTTGELFF. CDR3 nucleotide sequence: TGTGCCAGTACCCCTTCTGGGGGCGGGGGGACCACCGGGGAGCTGTTTTTT.

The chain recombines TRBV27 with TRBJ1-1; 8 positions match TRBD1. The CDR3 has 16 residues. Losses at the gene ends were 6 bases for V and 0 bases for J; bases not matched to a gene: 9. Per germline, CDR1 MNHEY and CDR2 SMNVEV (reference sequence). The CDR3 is CASSLTGVGVNTEAFF. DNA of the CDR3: TGTGCCAGCAGCCTGACAGGGGTTGGGGTGAACACTGAAGCTTTCTTT.

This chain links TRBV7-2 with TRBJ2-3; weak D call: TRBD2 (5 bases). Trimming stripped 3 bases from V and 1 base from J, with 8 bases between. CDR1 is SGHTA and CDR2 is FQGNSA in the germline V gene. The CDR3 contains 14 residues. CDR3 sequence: CASSLDLRTDTQYF. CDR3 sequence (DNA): TGTGCCAGCAGCTTGGACTTACGCACAGATACGCAGTATTTT.

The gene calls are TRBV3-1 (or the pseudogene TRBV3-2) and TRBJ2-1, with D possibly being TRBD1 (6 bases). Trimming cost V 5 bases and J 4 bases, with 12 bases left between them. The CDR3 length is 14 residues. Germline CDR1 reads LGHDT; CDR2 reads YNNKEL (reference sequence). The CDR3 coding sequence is TGTGCCAGCAGCTACCTACAGGGATACAATGAGCAGTTCTTC. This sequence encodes CASSYLQGYNEQFF.

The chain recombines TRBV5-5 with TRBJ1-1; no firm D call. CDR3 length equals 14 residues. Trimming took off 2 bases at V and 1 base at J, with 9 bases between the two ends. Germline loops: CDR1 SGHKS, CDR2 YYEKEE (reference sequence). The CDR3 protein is CASSFGLANTEAFF. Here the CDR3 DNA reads TGTGCCAGCAGCTTTGGCCTAGCGAACACTGAAGCTTTCTTT.

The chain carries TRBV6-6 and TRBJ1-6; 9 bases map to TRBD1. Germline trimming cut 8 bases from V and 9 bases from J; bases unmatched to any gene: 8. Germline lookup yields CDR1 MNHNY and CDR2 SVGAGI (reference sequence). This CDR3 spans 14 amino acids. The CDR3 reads CASGRLDRGSPLHF. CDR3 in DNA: TGTGCCAGCGGAAGATTGGACAGGGGTTCACCCCTCCACTTT.

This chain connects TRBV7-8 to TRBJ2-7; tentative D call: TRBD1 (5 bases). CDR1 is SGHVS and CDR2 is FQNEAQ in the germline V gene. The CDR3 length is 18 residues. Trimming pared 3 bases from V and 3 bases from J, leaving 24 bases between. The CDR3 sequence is CASSFEAMPRQGNYEQYF. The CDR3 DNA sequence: TGTGCCAGCAGCTTTGAGGCCATGCCGCGGCAGGGCAACTACGAGCAGTACTTC.

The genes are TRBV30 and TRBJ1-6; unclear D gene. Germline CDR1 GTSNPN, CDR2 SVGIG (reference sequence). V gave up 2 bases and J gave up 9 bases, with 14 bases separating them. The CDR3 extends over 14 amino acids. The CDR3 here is CAWSFGQAGSPLHF. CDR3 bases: TGTGCCTGGAGTTTCGGTCAAGCCGGTTCACCCCTCCACTTT.